The next 7 T cell receptor beta chains were all read from a single sample in a study of CD4 T cells in relation to SARS-CoV-2 and coronaviruses. Unexposed donor CD4+ T cells date from 2011-2018, before the COVID-19 pandemic. The cells were cultured for approximately 10 days before CD4+ T cells were isolated. Antigens for these TCRs are unknown. The table came from immunoSEQ multiplex PCR; TCRdb's copy has only in-frame clones and leaves some out. The table shows 15,000 to 20,000 clones, with around 79% occurring only once. Material: CD4+ T cells from PBMCs, cultured in vitro. These receptors were collected from a human donor in good health.

The chain's CDR3 is CSASNNQETQYF. The CDR3 nucleotides are TGCAGTGCCAGTAACAATCAAGAGACCCAGTACTTC. This chain uses TRBV20-1 with TRBJ2-5; no reliable D call. This CDR3 contains 12 residues. V was cut by 6 bases and J by 2 bases, with 10 bases left in between. Looked up from germline, CDR1 is DFQATT and CDR2 is SNEGSKA (reference sequence).

V is TRBV7-3 and J is TRBJ1-5, with a tentative D call TRBD1 (5 bases). V dropped 5 bases and J dropped 5 bases, with 10 bases sitting between them. Germline assignment: CDR1 SGHTA and CDR2 FQGTGA. This CDR3 spans 13 amino acids. The CDR3 is CASSRDGDQPQHF. The CDR3 DNA sequence: TGTGCCAGCAGCCGGGACGGGGATCAGCCCCAGCATTTT.

The rearrangement uses TRBV28 and TRBJ2-7; D tentatively fits TRBD1 or TRBD2 (5 bases each). The germline CDR1 and CDR2 sequences are MDHEN and SYDVKM. Between the trimmed V and J ends, which lost 6 bases and 9 bases, there was a span of 18 bases. The CDR3 is 13 residues long. CDR3 residues: CASRPPGTEVQYF. DNA of the CDR3: TGTGCCAGCAGACCGCCCGGGACGGAAGTGCAGTACTTC.

In this sample, this clone turned up once. The rearrangement joins TRBV9 to TRBJ1-1; 11 bases align to TRBD1. From germline, CDR1 is SGDLS and CDR2 YYNGEE. Losses at the gene ends were 3 bases for V and 3 bases for J; bases not matched to a gene: 4. This CDR3 has 15 amino acids. The CDR3 DNA follows: TGTGCCAGCAGCGCCGGGACAGGGGGGTACACTGAAGCTTTCTTT. This codes for CASSAGTGGYTEAFF.

About this clone: Other DNA sequences in the same sample also yield this CDR3. The V gene is TRBV6-1, the J gene TRBJ2-1; unclear D gene. The germline gives CDR1 MNHNS, CDR2 SASEGT. The length of the CDR3 is 15 residues. Trimming left V 1 base short and J 0 bases short, with 7 bases between. This CDR3 reads CASSEGLSSYNEQFF. In DNA, the CDR3 is TGTGCCAGCAGTGAAGGCCTGAGCTCCTACAATGAGCAGTTCTTC.

This clone was found once. This chain uses TRBV18 with TRBJ1-4, with D unresolved. Trimming removed 3 bases at V and 0 bases at J, with 8 bases between. Per the germline V gene, CDR1 is KGHSH and CDR2 is LQKENI. This CDR3 comprises 15 residues. The CDR3 here is CASSPRATTNEKLFF. The CDR3 DNA reads TGTGCCAGCTCACCCCGAGCGACAACTAATGAAAAACTGTTTTTT.

The chain recombines TRBV3-1 (or the pseudogene TRBV3-2) with TRBJ2-3; D is undetermined. Deletions cut 4 bases from V and 5 bases from J, with 13 bases between. The CDR3 loop spans 14 amino acids. CDR1 and CDR2 from the germline V gene are LGHDT and YNNKEL (reference sequence). The CDR3 reads CASSPFSKVDTQYF. The CDR3 nucleotides are TGTGCCAGCAGCCCCTTCTCCAAGGTAGATACGCAGTATTTT.